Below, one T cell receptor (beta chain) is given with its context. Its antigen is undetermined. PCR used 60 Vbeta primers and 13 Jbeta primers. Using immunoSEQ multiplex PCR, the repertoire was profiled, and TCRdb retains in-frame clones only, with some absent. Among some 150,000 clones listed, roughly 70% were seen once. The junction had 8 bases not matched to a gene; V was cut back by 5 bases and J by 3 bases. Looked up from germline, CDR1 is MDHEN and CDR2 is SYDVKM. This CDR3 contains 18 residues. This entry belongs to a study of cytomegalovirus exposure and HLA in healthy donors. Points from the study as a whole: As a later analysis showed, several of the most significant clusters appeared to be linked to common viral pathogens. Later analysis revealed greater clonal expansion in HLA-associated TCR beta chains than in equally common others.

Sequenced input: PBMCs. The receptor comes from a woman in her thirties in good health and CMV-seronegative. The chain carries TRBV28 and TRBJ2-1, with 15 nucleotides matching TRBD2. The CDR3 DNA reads TGTGCCAGCAGTAAGGGACTAGCGGGAGGTTTTCTCTACAATGAGCAGTTCTTC. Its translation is CASSKGLAGGFLYNEQFF.